This section outlines one TCR beta chain sequence together with its context. This entry belongs to a study of blood T cell repertoires in COVID-19. Study-level information: Sites in the United States, Italy and Spain provided acute and convalescent COVID-19 samples.

Sequenced by immunoSEQ multiplex PCR; TCRdb stores in-frame clones only, minus some. The sample contains some 200,000 clones, 60% to 80% of which appear only once. The germline CDR1 and CDR2 sequences are LNHDA and SQIVND (reference sequence). Trimming took 3 bases from V and 8 from J; bases not matched to a gene: 8. The CDR3 is 15 amino acids. J is TRBJ1-4 and V is TRBV19, with TRBD1 matching over 8 bases. The sequence was obtained from an older woman with acute or convalescent COVID-19. The sequencing input was peripheral blood. CDR3 amino acids: CASSIGDRGSEKLFF. The CDR3 DNA follows: TGTGCCAGTAGTATCGGCGACAGGGGAAGCGAAAAACTGTTTTTT.